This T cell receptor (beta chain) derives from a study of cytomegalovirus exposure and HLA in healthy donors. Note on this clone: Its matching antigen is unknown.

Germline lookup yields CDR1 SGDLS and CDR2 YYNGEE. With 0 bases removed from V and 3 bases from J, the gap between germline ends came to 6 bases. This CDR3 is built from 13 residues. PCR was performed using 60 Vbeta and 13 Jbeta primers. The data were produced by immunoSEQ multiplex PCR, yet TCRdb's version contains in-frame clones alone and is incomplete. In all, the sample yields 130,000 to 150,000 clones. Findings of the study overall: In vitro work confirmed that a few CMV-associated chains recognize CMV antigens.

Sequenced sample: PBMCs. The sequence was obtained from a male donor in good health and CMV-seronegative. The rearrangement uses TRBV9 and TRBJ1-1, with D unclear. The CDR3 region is CASSVGSDTEAFF. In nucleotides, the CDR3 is TGTGCCAGCAGCGTAGGATCGGACACTGAAGCTTTCTTT.